This T cell receptor (beta chain) was identified in a study of T cells expressing NK-cell markers. Turning to the study itself: The eight sequenced donors comprised seven who were HCMV-seropositive and one who was seronegative. Whole-study results and caveats: Dominant NKG2C+ clonotypes were found to form 1.0-7.0% of CD8+ T cells in about 6 donors.

This CDR3 spans 14 amino acids. Germline CDR1 SGHVS, CDR2 FQNEAQ. Comment on this clonotype: Its matching antigen is unknown.

With UMIs, 5'RACE template switching was used to make TCR beta cDNA. TCRdb re-called the 5' RACE reads and shows each CDR3 protein once, DNA omitted. The table lists about 390,000 distinct CDR3 sequences. Sequencing was carried out using blood T cells: a sorted CD56 or NKG2C T cell subset, CD4+ or CD8+ T cells, or bulk PBMC T cells (not recorded which). The chain joins TRBV7-8 to TRBJ2-3; TCRdb calls TRBD2, which cannot be checked without DNA. The receptor's source is a woman aged 50 to 60 in good health. The CDR3 loop is CASSPGPSVYTQYF.